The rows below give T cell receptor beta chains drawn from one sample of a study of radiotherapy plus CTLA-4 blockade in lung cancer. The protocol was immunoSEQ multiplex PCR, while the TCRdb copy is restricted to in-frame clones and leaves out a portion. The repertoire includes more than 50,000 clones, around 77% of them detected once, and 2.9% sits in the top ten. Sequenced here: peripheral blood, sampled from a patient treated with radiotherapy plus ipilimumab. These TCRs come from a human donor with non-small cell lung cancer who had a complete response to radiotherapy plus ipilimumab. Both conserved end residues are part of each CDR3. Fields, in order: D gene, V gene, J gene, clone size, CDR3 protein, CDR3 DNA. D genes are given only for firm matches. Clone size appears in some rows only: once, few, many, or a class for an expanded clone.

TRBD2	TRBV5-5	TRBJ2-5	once	CASSPRTSRETQYF	TGTGCCAGCAGCCCAAGGACTAGCCGGGAGACCCAGTACTTC
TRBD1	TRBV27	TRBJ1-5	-	CASSSGGLGQPQHF	TGTGCCAGCAGTTCAGGGGGATTAGGTCAGCCCCAGCATTTT
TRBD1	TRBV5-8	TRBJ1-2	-	CASGRDRGHGYTF	TGTGCCAGCGGCCGGGACAGGGGGCATGGCTACACCTTC
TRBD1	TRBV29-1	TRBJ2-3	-	CSVLVGTGVSDTQYF	TGCAGCGTCCTTGTCGGGACAGGAGTTTCAGATACGCAGTATTTT
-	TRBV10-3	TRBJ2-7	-	CAISAGTNYEQYF	TGTGCCATCAGCGCTGGAACTAACTACGAGCAGTACTTC
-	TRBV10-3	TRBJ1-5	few	CAISGDPGHGNQPQHF	TGTGCCATCAGTGGGGACCCGGGACATGGCAATCAGCCCCAGCATTTT
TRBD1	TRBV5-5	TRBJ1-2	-	CASSLAPTGIYGYTF	TGTGCCAGCAGCTTGGCCCCGACAGGGATTTATGGCTACACCTTC
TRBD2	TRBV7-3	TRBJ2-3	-	CASSPLADTDTQYF	TGTGCCAGCAGCCCCCTAGCGGACACAGATACGCAGTATTTT
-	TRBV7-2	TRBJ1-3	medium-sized	CASSPWRGSSGNTIYF	TGTGCCAGCAGTCCCTGGAGAGGCAGCTCTGGAAACACCATATATTTT
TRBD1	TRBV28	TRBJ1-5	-	CASSLSGTGTGSNQPQHF	TGTGCCAGCAGTCTGTCAGGAACCGGGACAGGAAGCAATCAGCCCCAGCATTTT
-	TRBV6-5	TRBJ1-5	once	CASRSGYSNQPQHF	TGTGCCAGCCGGTCCGGGTATAGCAATCAGCCCCAGCATTTT
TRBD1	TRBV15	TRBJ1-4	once	CATSRVRTGAGEKLFF	TGTGCCACCAGCAGAGTCCGGACAGGGGCAGGGGAAAAACTGTTTTTT
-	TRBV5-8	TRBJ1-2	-	CASSSYVGVANYGYTF	TGTGCCAGCAGCTCTTACGTCGGAGTAGCTAACTATGGCTACACCTTC
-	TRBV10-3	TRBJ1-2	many	CAISDTGRLYTF	TGTGCCATCAGTGATACAGGGCGCCTCTACACCTTC
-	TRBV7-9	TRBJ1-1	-	CASSSPGGPNLKAFF	TGTGCCAGCAGCTCCCCGGGAGGCCCCAACTTGAAAGCTTTCTTT
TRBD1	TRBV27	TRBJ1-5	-	CASSLWGQANQPQHF	TGTGCCAGCAGTTTATGGGGACAGGCCAATCAGCCCCAGCATTTT
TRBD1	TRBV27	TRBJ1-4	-	CASRLTGGKEKLFF	TGTGCCAGCAGACTGACAGGGGGTAAAGAAAAACTGTTTTTT
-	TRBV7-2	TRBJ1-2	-	CASSVTSGTAYGYTF	TGTGCCAGCAGCGTAACCTCCGGGACTGCCTATGGCTACACCTTC
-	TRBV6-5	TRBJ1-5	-	CASRLQVNSNQPQHF	TGTGCCAGCAGACTTCAGGTTAATAGCAATCAGCCCCAGCATTTT
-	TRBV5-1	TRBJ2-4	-	CASSPGQVTITSGPIGIQYF	TGCGCCAGCAGCCCTGGACAGGTGACGATAACTAGCGGCCCGATTGGCATTCAGTACTTC
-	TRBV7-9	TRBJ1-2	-	CASSRDRPYGYTF	TGTGCCAGCAGCCGAGACAGGCCCTATGGCTACACCTTC
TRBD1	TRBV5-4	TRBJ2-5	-	CASSLEWDRVETQYF	TGTGCCAGCAGCTTGGAGTGGGACAGGGTGGAGACCCAGTACTTC
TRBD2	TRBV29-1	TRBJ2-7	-	CSVRAGTSSYEQYF	TGCAGCGTGCGAGCGGGGACGAGCTCCTACGAGCAGTACTTC
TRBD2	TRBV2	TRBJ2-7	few	CASRKTSGRSPYEQYF	TGTGCCAGCAGGAAAACTAGCGGGAGGTCCCCCTACGAGCAGTACTTC
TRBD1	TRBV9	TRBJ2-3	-	CASSVDTGGTYRTDTQYF	TGTGCCAGCAGCGTAGATACAGGGGGGACCTACCGCACAGATACGCAGTATTTT
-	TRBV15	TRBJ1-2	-	CATSRDLQGGGYTF	TGTGCCACCAGCAGAGACCTACAGGGCGGAGGCTACACCTTC
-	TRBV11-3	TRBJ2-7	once	CASSSSDRAGYEQYF	-
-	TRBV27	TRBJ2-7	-	CASRSFKGASMPYEQYF	TGTGCCAGCAGAAGTTTTAAAGGGGCCTCGATGCCCTACGAGCAGTACTTC
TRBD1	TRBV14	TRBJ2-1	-	CASSPNRQGPNNEQFF	TGTGCCAGCAGCCCAAACCGACAGGGTCCGAACAATGAGCAGTTCTTC
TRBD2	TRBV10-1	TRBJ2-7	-	CASSPGTSGYEQYF	TGCGCCAGCAGTCCCGGGACTAGCGGCTACGAGCAGTACTTC
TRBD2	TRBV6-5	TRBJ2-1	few	CASSRPAGVKNEQFF	TGTGCCAGCAGCCGGCCAGCGGGAGTGAAGAATGAGCAGTTCTTC
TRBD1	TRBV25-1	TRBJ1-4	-	CASSKRTGTTNEKLFF	TGTGCCAGCAGTAAGCGGACAGGGACAACTAATGAAAAACTGTTTTTT
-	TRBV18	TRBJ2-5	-	CASSKSDREYVGQYF	-
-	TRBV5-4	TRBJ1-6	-	CASSLFGGEGPLHF	TGTGCCAGCAGCTTGTTTGGAGGGGAGGGGCCCCTCCACTTT
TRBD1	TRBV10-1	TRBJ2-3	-	CASTTGQGTTDTQYF	TGCGCCAGCACTACGGGACAGGGGACCACAGATACGCAGTATTTT
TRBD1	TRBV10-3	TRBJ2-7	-	CATGQGALGEQYF	TGTGCCACGGGACAGGGGGCGTTGGGCGAGCAGTACTTC
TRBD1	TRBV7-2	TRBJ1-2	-	CASSSGTGGAGGYTF	TGTGCCAGCAGCTCCGGGACAGGGGGCGCGGGTGGCTACACCTTC
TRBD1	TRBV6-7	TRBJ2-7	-	CASSPGNRGYEQYF	TGTGCCAGCTCTCCCGGGAACAGGGGCTACGAGCAGTACTTC
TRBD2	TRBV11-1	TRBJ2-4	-	CASSSGTSNKNIQYF	TGTGCCAGCAGTTCCGGGACTAGTAACAAAAACATTCAGTACTTC
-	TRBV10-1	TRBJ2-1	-	CASSVTGTSEQFF	TGCGCCAGCAGTGTAACAGGGACCAGTGAGCAGTTCTTC
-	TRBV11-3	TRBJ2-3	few	CASSLTGSHTDTQYF	TGTGCCAGCAGCTTGACTGGCAGCCACACAGATACGCAGTATTTT
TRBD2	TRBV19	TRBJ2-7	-	CASSISFRTSGRYEQYF	TGTGCCAGTAGTATATCTTTTCGGACTAGCGGTCGCTACGAGCAGTACTTC
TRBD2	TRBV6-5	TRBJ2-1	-	CASSYYGTSGNNEQFF	TGTGCCAGCAGTTACTACGGGACTAGCGGGAACAATGAGCAGTTCTTC
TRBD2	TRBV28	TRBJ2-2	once	CASSLGGTSGRTGELFF	TGTGCCAGCAGTTTGGGGGGGACTAGCGGGAGAACCGGGGAGCTGTTTTTT
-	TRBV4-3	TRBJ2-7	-	CASSQADSMREQYF	TGCGCCAGCAGCCAGGCGGACAGCATGCGCGAGCAGTACTTC
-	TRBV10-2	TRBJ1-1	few	CASSEQAVVTEAFF	TGCGCCAGCAGTGAGCAGGCAGTCGTCACTGAAGCTTTCTTT
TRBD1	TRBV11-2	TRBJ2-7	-	CASSLAVQGWGQSYEQYF	TGTGCCAGCAGCTTAGCTGTTCAGGGGTGGGGACAGAGCTACGAGCAGTACTTC
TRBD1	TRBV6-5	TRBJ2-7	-	CASRGDRGSGEQYF	TGTGCCAGCAGGGGCGACAGGGGATCGGGCGAGCAGTACTTC
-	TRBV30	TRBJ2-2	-	CAWSVRAGWSTGELFF	TGTGCCTGGAGTGTACGGGCAGGGTGGAGCACCGGGGAGCTGTTTTTT
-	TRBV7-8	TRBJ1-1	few	CASSFLLRETGMNTEAFF	TGTGCCAGCAGCTTCCTTCTCCGGGAAACAGGGATGAACACTGAAGCTTTCTTT
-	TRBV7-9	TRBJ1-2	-	CASSPTSSYGYTF	TGTGCCAGCAGCCCCACGTCTAGCTATGGCTACACCTTC
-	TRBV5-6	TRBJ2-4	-	CASSLEGQRYF	TGTGCCAGCAGCTTGGAAGGACAGAGGTACTTC
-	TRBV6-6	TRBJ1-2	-	CASFTGQLTYGYTF	TGTGCCAGCTTTACCGGACAGCTTACCTATGGCTACACCTTC
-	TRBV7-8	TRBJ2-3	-	CASSLTGELLAHTSTDTQYF	TGTGCCAGCAGCTTGACAGGAGAGCTACTAGCGCATACTAGCACAGATACGCAGTATTTT
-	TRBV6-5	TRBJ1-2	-	CASSYREGIPARGYTF	TGTGCCAGCAGTTACCGTGAGGGCATTCCCGCGAGGGGCTACACCTTC
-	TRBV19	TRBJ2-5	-	CASGSGYQETQYF	TGTGCCAGCGGGAGCGGGTACCAAGAGACCCAGTACTTC
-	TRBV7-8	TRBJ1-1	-	CASGLRLGNTEAFF	TGTGCCAGCGGACTTAGGTTGGGGAACACTGAAGCTTTCTTT
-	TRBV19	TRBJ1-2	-	CASQRNQGYYGYTF	TGTGCCAGTCAAAGAAATCAGGGCTACTATGGCTACACCTTC
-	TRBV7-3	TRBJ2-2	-	CASSLAANTGELFF	TGTGCCAGCAGCTTAGCGGCGAACACCGGGGAGCTGTTTTTT